This note documents a single T cell receptor beta chain sequence. Its antigen is unidentified. Measured with immunoSEQ multiplex PCR; TCRdb has only the in-frame clones, and not every one. The sample has around 80,000 clones; under 95% are singletons. Samples with a second dose at about 4 or about 12 weeks were pooled together. This entry belongs to a study of T cell responses to AZD1222 COVID-19 vaccine. Study-wide findings and caveats: Only a handful of people who got AZD1222 tested seropositive at baseline. Among vaccine-associated CD4 TCRs, coverage spanned spike, with dominance at 160-218 and 743-854. Recipients of two AZD1222 doses showed rising Spike-specific TCR breadth and depth.

Germline lookup yields CDR1 LNHNV and CDR2 YYDKDF (reference sequence). Trimming took 0 bases from V and 9 from J, leaving 12 bases between them. CDR3 length: 14 amino acids. This sequence was found in an adult who received the AZD1222 COVID-19 vaccine. V and J are TRBV15 and TRBJ2-1; maybe TRBD2 (5 bases). The starting material was peripheral blood, obtained 28 days after the second AZD1222 dose. This CDR3 is CATSRDRGLGEQFF. CDR3 DNA sequence: TGTGCCACCAGCAGAGATCGGGGTTTGGGTGAGCAGTTCTTC.